This TCR beta chain comes out of a study of beta chain features in type 1 diabetes. For this clone: Its antigen is undetermined.

Sequencing targeted expressed TCRB transcripts, as all isolated RNA had been reverse transcribed. TCRdb's copy holds only in-frame clones and misses some; the assay was immunoSEQ multiplex PCR. This table holds some 70,000 clones, around 49% found once. This CDR3 region has 14 residues. V was clipped by 0 bases and J by 7 bases, with 11 bases between them. In germline, CDR1 is SGHNT, CDR2 YYREEE (reference sequence). CD4+ cells of the naive, central memory, regulatory and stem cell-like memory types were sorted via CD45RO/CCR7/CD25/CD127/CD95/CD27. Study findings and constraints: People with Type 1 diabetes carried modestly yet significantly shorter TCRB CDR3s in all four CD4+ subsets. Insertion counts at VDJ junctions were lower in type 1 diabetes patients, who also showed more deletions there. cDNA-based sequencing might over-represent cells highly expressing TCR. Patients and controls would be equally affected if PCR favored shorter templates.

The TCR was taken from a man aged 30 to 39 with type 1 diabetes. The chain recombines TRBV5-4 with TRBJ2-1; the D gene is possibly TRBD2 (6 bases). The sequencing sample was made of central memory CD4+ T cells from blood. The CDR3 spells CASSLDLARNEQFF. CDR3 coding DNA: TGTGCCAGCAGCTTGGATCTAGCGCGAAATGAGCAGTTCTTC.